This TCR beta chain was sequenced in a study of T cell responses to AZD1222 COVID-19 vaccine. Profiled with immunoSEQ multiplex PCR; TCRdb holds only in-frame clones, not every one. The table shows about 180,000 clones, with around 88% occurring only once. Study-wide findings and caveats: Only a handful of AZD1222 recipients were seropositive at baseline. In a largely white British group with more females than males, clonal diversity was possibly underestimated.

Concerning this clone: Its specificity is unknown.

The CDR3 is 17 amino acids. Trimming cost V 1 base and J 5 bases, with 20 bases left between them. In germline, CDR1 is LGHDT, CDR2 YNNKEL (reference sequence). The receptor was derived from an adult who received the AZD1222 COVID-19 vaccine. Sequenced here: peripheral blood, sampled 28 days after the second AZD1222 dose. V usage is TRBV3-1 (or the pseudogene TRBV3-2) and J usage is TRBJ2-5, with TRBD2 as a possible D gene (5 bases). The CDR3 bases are TGTGCCAGCAGCCAAGTGCCCCGGTCGAGACGCGGGGAGACCCAGTACTTC. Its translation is CASSQVPRSRRGETQYF.